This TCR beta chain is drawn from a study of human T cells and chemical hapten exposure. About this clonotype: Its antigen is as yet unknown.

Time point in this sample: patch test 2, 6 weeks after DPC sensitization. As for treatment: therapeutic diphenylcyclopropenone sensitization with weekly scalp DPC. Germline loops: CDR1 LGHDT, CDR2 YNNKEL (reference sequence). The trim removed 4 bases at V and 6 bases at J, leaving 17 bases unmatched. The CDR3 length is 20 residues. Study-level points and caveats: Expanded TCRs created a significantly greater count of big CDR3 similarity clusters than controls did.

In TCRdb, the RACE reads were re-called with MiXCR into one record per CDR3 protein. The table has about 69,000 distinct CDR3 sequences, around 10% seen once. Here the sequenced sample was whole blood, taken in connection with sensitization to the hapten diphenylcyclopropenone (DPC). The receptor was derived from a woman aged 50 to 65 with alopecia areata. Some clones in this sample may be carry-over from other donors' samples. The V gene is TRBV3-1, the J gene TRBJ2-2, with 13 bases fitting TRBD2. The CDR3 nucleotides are TGTGCCAGCAGCCCCACGGAACTAGCGGGAGGGCTTAATCTTCCCGGGGAGCTGTTTTTT. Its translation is CASSPTELAGGLNLPGELFF.